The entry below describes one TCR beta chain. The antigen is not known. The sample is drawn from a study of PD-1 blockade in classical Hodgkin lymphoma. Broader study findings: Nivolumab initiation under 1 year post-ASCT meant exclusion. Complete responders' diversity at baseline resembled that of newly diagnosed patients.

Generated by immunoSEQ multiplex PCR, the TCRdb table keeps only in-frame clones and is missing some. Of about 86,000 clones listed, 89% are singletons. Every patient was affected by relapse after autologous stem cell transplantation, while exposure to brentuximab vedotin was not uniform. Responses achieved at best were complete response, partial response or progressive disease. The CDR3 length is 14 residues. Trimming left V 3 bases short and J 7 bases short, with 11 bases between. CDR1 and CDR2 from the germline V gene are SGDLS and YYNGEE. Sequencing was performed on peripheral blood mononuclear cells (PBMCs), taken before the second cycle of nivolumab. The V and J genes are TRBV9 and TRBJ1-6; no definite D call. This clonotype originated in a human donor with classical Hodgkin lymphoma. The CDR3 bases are TGTGCCAGCAGCGAGACCTTGAGAAATTCACCCCTCCACTTT. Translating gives CASSETLRNSPLHF.